Each of the 3 T cell receptor beta chains below was sequenced from the same sample in a study of patients and donors after allogeneic stem cell transplantation. TCRdb called the RT-PCR reads again in MiXCR, with one record for every CDR3 protein. This sample has fewer than 180,000 distinct CDR3 sequences, with approximately 35% found just once. The specimen was blood, either unsorted or a sorted T cell fraction (not recorded which). The source of these receptors is a human donor who was either an allogeneic HSCT recipient or a stem cell or donor lymphocyte infusion donor (not recorded which). It is not recorded whose cells these are; they may come from a transplant donor.

The chain has TRBV6-1 and TRBJ1-5; 11 bases agree with TRBD1. V was clipped by 3 bases and J by 6 bases; unmatched bases: 7. The CDR3 is made up of 16 amino acids. Germline assignment: CDR1 MNHNS and CDR2 SASEGT. The CDR3 coding sequence is TGTGCCAGCAGTGAGAGCGGACAGGGGGCAGGTCAGCCCCAGCATTTT. Residues: CASSESGQGAGQPQHF.

The J gene is TRBJ1-2, the V gene TRBV12-3 or TRBV12-4, with a tentative D call TRBD1 (5 bases). Trimming took off 4 bases at V and 4 bases at J, with 10 bases between the two ends. The CDR3 runs to 13 residues. The CDR3, as DNA: TGTGCCAGCAGTTCGGGGCAGGGCTATGGCTACACCTTC. This sequence encodes CASSSGQGYGYTF.

The chain is built from TRBV9 and TRBJ2-7, with 7 bases fitting TRBD2. This CDR3 is 15 amino acids long. V gave up 3 bases and J gave up 2 bases; unmatched junction bases: 8. The germline V gene has CDR1 SGDLS and CDR2 YYNGEE. The CDR3 DNA reads as TGTGCCAGCAGCGCGGGAGCGGGGCCTACCTACGAGCAGTACTTC. This translates into CASSAGAGPTYEQYF. The full variable domain, its missing parts supplied by reference TRBV9 and TRBJ2-7, is DSGVTQTPKHLITATGQRVTLRCSPRSGDLSVYWYQQSLDQGLQFLIQYYNGEERAKGNILERFSAQQFPDLHSELNLSSLELGDSALYFCASSAGAGPTYEQYFGPGTRLTVT.